This T cell receptor (beta chain) was found in a study of cytomegalovirus exposure and HLA in healthy donors (dated by TCRdb to 2016 to 2017). A note on the overall study: In an earlier analysis of fewer than 750 of the donors, less than 350 Gb of sequence data and approximately 100 million unique TCR beta sequences from 150 million to 200 million T cells were reported. An early release that covered fewer than 750 HLA-typed donors contained about 290 gigabases of sequencing data and 85 million to 100 million unique TCR sequences. Among the roughly 390 genotyped donors, 81% belonged to the genetic ancestry cluster associated with self-reported Caucasian donors. The aim of the study was to test whether cataloging public T cell receptors could identify signatures of past pathogen exposure. The study used immunosequencing to profile the T cell repertoires of some 600 subjects and linked those repertoires to cytomegalovirus serostatus. A separate validation cohort of over 95 different subjects was used in addition to the approximately 640-subject first cohort. The study combined high-throughput TCR immunosequencing, statistical association of individual TCRs with disease status, and machine learning to predict cytomegalovirus infection status. To study patterns of TCR occurrence, a later analysis re-analyzed previously published TCR beta repertoires from 700 or so donors and added high-resolution HLA genotyping. In the later analysis, no new phenotypic data were used to find candidate immune exposures; instead, reliance was placed on TCR beta sequences and their occurrence across donors. An earlier analysis of several hundred of the donors applied high-throughput TCR beta sequencing to assess whether each TCR beta V gene segment acted as functional or pseudogenic. Donor age, sex, ethnicity and CMV serostatus were collected together with the repertoire data. A later genetic analysis used genome-wide SNP genotypes for about 55% of the 666 donors, treating that subset as a discovery cohort. Every discovery cohort repertoire had been produced on one sequencing platform. Class I and class II HLA loci were covered by the typing at four-digit resolution. The number of donors typed differed by locus, with 629-630 for A, B, C, DRB1 and DQB1, around 500 for DQA1, over 600 for DPA1, and around 460 for DPB1. Four to six DR-DQ haplotypes were handled as single units for association and clustering, since linkage in the cohort was strong. Across around 400 genotyped donors of the cohort, an average of about 240,000 unique TCR beta nucleotide sequences per donor were sequenced, and 15% to 20% of those sequences were non-productive. Overall results and qualifications from the work: According to a later genetic analysis, donors in an Asian-associated ancestry cluster had fewer N-insertions in productive TCRs than the approximately 670-donor mean. The classifier was reported to diagnose cytomegalovirus status with high specificity and sensitivity in both the original cohort and the validation cohort. Only TCR beta chains were sequenced in this cohort, and the absence of alpha or paired-chain data limited detectable features. Immune exposure information for the cohort was limited to CMV serostatus. The study gave a list of about 150 TCR beta chains associated with cytomegalovirus. A later analysis found that TCR association rates varied across HLA loci, with DRB1 alleles showing the most associated TCRs and HLA-C alleles the fewest. The sequencing pipeline was judged likely to have produced a cluster of highly shared sequence variants as a technical artifact. A further reported finding was that TCR beta sequences accurately predicted the HLA-A and HLA-B alleles for most subjects in the first cohort. The earlier analysis of approximately 540 of the donors excluded around 17 rarely observed V segments, including chromosome 9 orphons, because counts were too low. An association between a missense DCLRE1C variant and V-gene and J-gene trimming of TCR beta chains was found in a later genetic analysis and replicated in an independent cohort. Several of the top co-occurrence clusters appeared to be linked to parvovirus B19, influenza, CMV and Epstein-Barr virus, according to a later analysis. HLA typing was unavailable for some donors at each locus, so association tests used only the typed subset. Presence/absence analyses assumed roughly uniform sequencing depth across donors, an assumption that may not hold. An earlier analysis of around 540 of the donors showed that most TCR beta V segments appeared in productive rearrangements either about 90% or about 30% of the time, which broadly matched IMGT annotations. Strong co-occurrence of HLA alleles, especially DR and DQ, made assigning TCR associations to individual alleles difficult. Most CMV-associated TCR beta chains appeared to be HLA-restricted in a later analysis, and the HLA associations seemed to be driven largely by CMV exposure. Some IMGT-functional V segments, including TRBV6-2 and TRBV6-3, could not be told apart with the 87-base-pair reads, so those segments were excluded. Across donors, most TCR sequences were observed very rarely, whereas some public TCRs were present in many individuals. At a false discovery rate of 0.05, a later analysis linked 16,951 TCR beta sequences to specific HLA alleles. A few of the identified cytomegalovirus-associated TCR beta chains were confirmed in vitro to be specific for cytomegalovirus antigens. Compared with equally common non-associated chains, HLA-associated TCR beta chains in a later analysis were more clonally expanded and had lower generation probabilities. The authors suggested that the approach could potentially be extended to other disease states and immunological phenotypes. Correlated functional status among segregating V segments might be attributable to linkage disequilibrium, but an unknown experimental factor could not be ruled out.

The library relied on the immunoSEQ multiplex PCR assay. For the multiplex PCR, a mixture combining 60 forward primers for TCR Vbeta segments and 13 reverse primers for TCR Jbeta segments was used. Amplification of the CDR3 region of rearranged TCR beta genes was performed with a multiplex PCR assay on genomic DNA. On the Illumina HiSeq System, the amplified TCR beta libraries were sequenced as 87-base-pair reads. The paper's processing steps were these. In a later analysis, tens of millions of unique TCR beta chains were counted across the 500 to 850 repertoires, and roughly 11 million of these chains were shared by at least two donors. A nearest-neighbor algorithm error-corrected the raw reads and collapsed the reads into unique sequences, merging closely related sequences to remove PCR and sequencing errors. V, D and J gene segments were assigned by aligning CDR3 sequences to IMGT reference sequences. For a sequence to be retained, at least a six-nucleotide match to both a V gene segment and a J gene segment was required. Rearrangements were classified as productive when the CDR3 lacked stop codons and remained in frame with V and J, and all other rearrangements were classified as non-productive. CDR3 was defined by IMGT convention, running from the second conserved V-encoded cysteine to the conserved J-encoded phenylalanine. Sequences without an unambiguous match to a single V gene segment were excluded from the earlier analysis of about 600 of the donors. In an earlier analysis of several hundred of the donors, a V segment was called functional when productive rearrangements were above 56.7%, and segregating when the standard deviation between donors exceeded 5%. To diagnose cytomegalovirus status from the catalog of TCR beta chain sequences, a statistical classification framework was built. In a later analysis, TCR nucleotide sequences were compared against IMGT/GENE-DB human TR gene sequences so that V and J genes could be assigned. A later analysis assigned CDR3 sequences and most-parsimonious VDJ recombination scenarios with the TCRdist pipeline. In a later analysis, each TCR beta chain was defined by its CDR3 amino acid sequence together with its V-gene family, and reads lacking a unique V-gene family were excluded. As a way to deal with suspected cross-contamination and a sequencing artifact, a later analysis dropped approximately 570 nucleotide sequences that were highly shared and had low generation probability. For each public chain, a later analysis derived a clonal expansion index from normalized ranks of inferred template counts within each repertoire. In a later analysis, generation probabilities were computed using a VDJ recombination model fitted to out-of-frame rearrangements, and the results were checked against IGoR. A later analysis scored TCR-TCR, TCR-HLA and TCR-CMV co-occurrence with hypergeometric tests, applying a repertoire-size bias correction to TCR pairs. In a later analysis, false discovery rates were estimated by permuting HLA or CMV assignments 20 times. In a later analysis, co-occurring TCRs were grouped with DBSCAN, and TCRdist sequence similarity was added when clustering was performed within HLA-allele-positive subsets. Co-occurrence clustering excluded repertoires with fewer than 30,000 or more than 120,000 public chains, plus five with anomalous nucleotide sharing. Sourced from immuneACCESS, this table was stored by TCRdb with only in-frame sequences that have V and J called. A share of the clones is absent; for the studies checked, an unresolved V gene accounts for under half, and the remainder has no known explanation. Clonal size and the V and J genes are those of that table, whereas D and trimming came from the DNA. In this sample the table shows nearly 100,000 clones, 60% to 80% of which occur a single time. The ten largest clones capture roughly 19% of the sample.

Trimming accounts for 3 bases at V and 5 bases at J, while the number of junction bases matched to no gene is 12. From the cysteine up to the phenylalanine, the CDR3 has a length of 16 residues. Here the CDR3 DNA is all that survives: 48 bases in frame from base 1. CDR1 and CDR2, per the germline V gene, are MGHDK and SYGVNS. As concerns this clone: Its antigen is unknown. No qualities accompany the bases; no much larger clone lies one base away. Other nucleotide sequences in the sample specify the same CDR3.

The cohort was made up of around 720 healthy bone marrow donors. At the time of sampling, all cohort members were nominally healthy, though unrecorded immune exposures were likely present. The donor tested CMV seropositive and was one of the 289 seropositive cohort members. Each donor provided a peripheral blood sample, and peripheral blood mononuclear cells were used for TCR beta sequencing. Genomic DNA extraction from the blood cell samples was performed with the Qiagen DNeasy Blood Extraction Kit. Sequencing was done on a sample of PBMCs. This receptor chain uses TRBV25-1 and TRBJ1-1; 7 nucleotides in the junction match TRBD1. The sequence was obtained from a woman in her sixties in good health and CMV-seropositive. The DNA sequence is as follows: TGTGCCAGCAGTGATTCCCTCCCGAGACAGGGAACTGAAGCTTTCTTT. It specifies CASSDSLPRQGTEAFF.